This paragraph reports one TCR beta chain. With 4 bases clipped from V and 2 bases from J, the junction kept 13 bases outside the gene matches. This CDR3 contains 19 residues. Germline V CDR1 and CDR2: SGHAT, FQNNGV. This entry comes from a study of blood T cell repertoires in COVID-19. Study at large: Both acute and convalescent COVID-19 samples were obtained from the United States, Italy and Spain. Sources were T cells, B-cell-depleted T cells, or PBMCs; the material itself was cDNA or gDNA.

Original data processing: The authors estimated nucleated cell counts from reference gene primer amplification. Sequencing used immunoSEQ multiplex PCR; TCRdb keeps in-frame clones, though not all of them. The DNA was the basis for D and trimming; V, J and clone size are from that table. Here the sample spans over 50,000 clones, 91% being singletons. This receptor was taken from an older woman with active or convalescent COVID-19. The source material was peripheral blood. This rearrangement joins TRBV11-2 to TRBJ2-2; 10 bases line up with TRBD2. The CDR3 region is CASSSPFLAGVPNTGELFF. Here the CDR3 DNA reads TGTGCCAGCAGCTCCCCCTTCCTAGCGGGGGTACCTAACACCGGGGAGCTGTTTTTT.